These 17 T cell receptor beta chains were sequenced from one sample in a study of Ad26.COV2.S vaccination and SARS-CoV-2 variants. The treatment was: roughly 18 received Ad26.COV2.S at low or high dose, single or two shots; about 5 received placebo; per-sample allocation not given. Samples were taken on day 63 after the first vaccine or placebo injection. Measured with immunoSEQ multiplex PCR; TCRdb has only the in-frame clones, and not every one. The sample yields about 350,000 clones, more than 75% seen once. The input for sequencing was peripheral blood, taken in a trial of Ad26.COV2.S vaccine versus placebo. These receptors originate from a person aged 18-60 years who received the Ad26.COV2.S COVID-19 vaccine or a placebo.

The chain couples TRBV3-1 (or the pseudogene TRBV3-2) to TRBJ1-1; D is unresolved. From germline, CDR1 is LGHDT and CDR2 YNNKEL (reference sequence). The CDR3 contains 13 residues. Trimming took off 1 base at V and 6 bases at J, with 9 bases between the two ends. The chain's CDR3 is CASSQVPESEAFF. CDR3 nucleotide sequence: TGTGCCAGCAGCCAAGTTCCGGAGTCTGAAGCTTTCTTT.

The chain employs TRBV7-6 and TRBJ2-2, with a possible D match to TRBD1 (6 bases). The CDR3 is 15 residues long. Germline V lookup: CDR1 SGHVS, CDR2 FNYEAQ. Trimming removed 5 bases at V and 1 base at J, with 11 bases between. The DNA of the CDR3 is TGTGCCAGCAGCCCGCAGACAGGGAACACCGGGGAGCTGTTTTTT. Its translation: CASSPQTGNTGELFF.

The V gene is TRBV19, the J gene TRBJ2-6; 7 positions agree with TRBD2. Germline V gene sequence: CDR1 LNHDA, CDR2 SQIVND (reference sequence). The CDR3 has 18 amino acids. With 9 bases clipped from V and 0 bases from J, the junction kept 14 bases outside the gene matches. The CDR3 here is CASTKREGTISGANVLTF. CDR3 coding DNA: TGTGCCAGCACGAAGAGGGAGGGAACAATCTCTGGGGCCAACGTCCTGACTTTC. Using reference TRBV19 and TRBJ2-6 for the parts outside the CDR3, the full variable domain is DGGITQSPKYLFRKEGQNVTLSCEQNLNHDAMYWYRQDPGQGLRLIYYSQIVNDFQKGDIAEGYSVSREKKESFPLTVTSAQKNPTAFYLCASTKREGTISGANVLTFGAGSRLTVL.

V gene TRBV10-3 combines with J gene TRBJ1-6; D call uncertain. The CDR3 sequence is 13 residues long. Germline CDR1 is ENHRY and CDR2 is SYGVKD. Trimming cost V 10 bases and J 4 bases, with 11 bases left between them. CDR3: CASGQAYNSPLHF. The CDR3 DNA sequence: TGTGCCAGCGGTCAGGCTTATAATTCACCCCTCCACTTT.

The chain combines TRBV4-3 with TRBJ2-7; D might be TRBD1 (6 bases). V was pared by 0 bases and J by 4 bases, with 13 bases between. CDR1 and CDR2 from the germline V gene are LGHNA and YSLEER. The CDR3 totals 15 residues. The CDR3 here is CASSQDPGAVYEQYF. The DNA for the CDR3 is TGCGCCAGCAGCCAAGATCCAGGGGCAGTGTACGAGCAGTACTTC.

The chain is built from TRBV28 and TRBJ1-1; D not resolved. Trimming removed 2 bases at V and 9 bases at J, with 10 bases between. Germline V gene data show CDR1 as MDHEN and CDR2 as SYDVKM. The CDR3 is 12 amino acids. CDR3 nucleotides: TGTGCCAGCAGTTTAAGTCGAGATAAAGCTTTCTTT. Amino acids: CASSLSRDKAFF.

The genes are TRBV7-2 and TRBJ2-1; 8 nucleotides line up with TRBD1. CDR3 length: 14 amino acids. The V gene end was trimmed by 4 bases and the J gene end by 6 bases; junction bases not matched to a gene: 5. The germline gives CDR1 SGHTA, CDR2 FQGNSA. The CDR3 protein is CASSSRDRRNEQFF. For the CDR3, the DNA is TGTGCCAGCAGCTCCCGGGACAGGCGCAATGAGCAGTTCTTC.

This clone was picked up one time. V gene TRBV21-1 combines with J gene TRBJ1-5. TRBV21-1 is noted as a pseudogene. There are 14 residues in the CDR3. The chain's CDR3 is CASSKVKGNQPQHF. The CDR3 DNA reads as TGTGCCAGCAGCAAAGTTAAGGGCAATCAGCCCCAGCATTTT.

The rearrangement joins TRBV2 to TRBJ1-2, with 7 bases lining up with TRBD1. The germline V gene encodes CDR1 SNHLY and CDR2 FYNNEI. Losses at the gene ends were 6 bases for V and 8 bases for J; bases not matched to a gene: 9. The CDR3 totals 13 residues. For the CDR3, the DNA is TGTGCCAGCAGGGGAACAGGGGTAGACGGCTACACCTTC. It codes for CASRGTGVDGYTF.

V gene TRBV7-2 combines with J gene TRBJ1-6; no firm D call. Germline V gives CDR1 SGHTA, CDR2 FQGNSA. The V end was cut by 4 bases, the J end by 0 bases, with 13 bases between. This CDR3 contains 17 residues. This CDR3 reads CASSSGPRSSYNSPLHF. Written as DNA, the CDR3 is TGTGCCAGCAGCTCTGGACCAAGAAGCTCCTATAATTCACCCCTCCACTTT.

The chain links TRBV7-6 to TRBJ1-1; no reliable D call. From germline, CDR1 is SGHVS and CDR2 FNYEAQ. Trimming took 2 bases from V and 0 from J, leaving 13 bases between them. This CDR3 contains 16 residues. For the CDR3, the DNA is TGTGCCAGCAGCTTAAAGCCGGACGATGTGAACACTGAAGCTTTCTTT. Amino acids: CASSLKPDDVNTEAFF. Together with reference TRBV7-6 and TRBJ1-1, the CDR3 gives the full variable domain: GAGVSQSPRYKVTKRGQDVALRCDPISGHVSLYWYRQALGQGPEFLTYFNYEAQQDKSGLPNDRFSAERPEGSISTLTIQRTEQRDSAMYRCASSLKPDDVNTEAFFGQGTRLTVV.

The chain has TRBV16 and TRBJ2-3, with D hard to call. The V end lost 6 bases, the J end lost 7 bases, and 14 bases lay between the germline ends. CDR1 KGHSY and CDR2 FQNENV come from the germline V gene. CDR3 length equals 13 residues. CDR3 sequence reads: CASSLVAQHTQYF. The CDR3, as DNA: TGTGCCAGCAGTCTAGTTGCCCAACATACGCAGTATTTT.

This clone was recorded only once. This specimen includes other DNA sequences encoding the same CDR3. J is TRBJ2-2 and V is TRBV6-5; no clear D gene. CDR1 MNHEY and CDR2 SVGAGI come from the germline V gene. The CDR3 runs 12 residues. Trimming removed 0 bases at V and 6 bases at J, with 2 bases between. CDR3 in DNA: TGTGCCAGCAGTTACTCGGCCGGGGAGCTGTTTTTT. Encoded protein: CASSYSAGELFF.

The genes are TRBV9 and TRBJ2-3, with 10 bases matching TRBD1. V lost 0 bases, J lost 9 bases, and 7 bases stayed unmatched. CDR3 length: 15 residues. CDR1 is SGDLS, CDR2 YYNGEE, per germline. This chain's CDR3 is CASSVEGQGTGTQYF. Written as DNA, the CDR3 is TGTGCCAGCAGCGTAGAGGGACAGGGGACAGGGACGCAGTATTTT.

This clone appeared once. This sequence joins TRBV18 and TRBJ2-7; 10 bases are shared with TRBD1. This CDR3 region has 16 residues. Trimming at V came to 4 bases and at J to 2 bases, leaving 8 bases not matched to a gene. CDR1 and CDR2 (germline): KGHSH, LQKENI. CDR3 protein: CASSRSPGQGTYEQYF. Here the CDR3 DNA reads TGTGCCAGCTCACGTTCTCCGGGACAGGGGACCTACGAGCAGTACTTC.

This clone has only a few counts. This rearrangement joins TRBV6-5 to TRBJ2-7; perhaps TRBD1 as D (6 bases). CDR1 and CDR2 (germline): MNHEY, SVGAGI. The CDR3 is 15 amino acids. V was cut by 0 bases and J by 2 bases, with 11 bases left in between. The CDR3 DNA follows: TGTGCCAGCAGTTACTCGTACAGGGAAACCTACGAGCAGTACTTC. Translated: CASSYSYRETYEQYF.

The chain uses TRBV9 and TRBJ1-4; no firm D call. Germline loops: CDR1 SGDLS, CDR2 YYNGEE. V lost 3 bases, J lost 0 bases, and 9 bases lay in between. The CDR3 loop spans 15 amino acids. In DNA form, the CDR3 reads TGTGCCAGCAGCGAAGACGGGACAACTAATGAAAAACTGTTTTTT. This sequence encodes CASSEDGTTNEKLFF.